The 14 T cell receptor beta chains in this list originate from one sample, sequenced in a study of blood T cell repertoires in COVID-19 (dated by TCRdb to the early 2020s). Library preparation was by the immunoSEQ multiplex PCR assay. Entries here come from immuneACCESS through TCRdb and include only in-frame sequences with V and J called. Some clones fail to appear in such tables; in the studies checked, an unresolved V gene covers under half of the shortfall, and the cause of the remainder is unknown. In this sample the table shows around 300,000 clones, approximately 86% of which occur a single time. The leading ten clones occupy around 13% of the sample. Sequencing was done on a sample of peripheral blood. The receptors stem from a woman in her sixties or seventies with COVID-19, enrolled during active disease.

The J gene is TRBJ2-7, the V gene TRBV18; 9 bases are a match to TRBD2. V shed 8 bases, J shed 3 bases, and the junction held 8 bases outside the gene matches. The germline V gene encodes CDR1 KGHSH and CDR2 LQKENI. CDR3 size: 14 residues. The CDR3 nucleotides read TGTGCCAGCACCCCTGGCGGGGGGGACTACGAGCAGTACTTC. It is translated as CASTPGGGDYEQYF.

The chain recombines TRBV5-4 with TRBJ1-6, with D maybe TRBD1 (5 bases). This CDR3 has 13 residues. The V end was cut by 6 bases, the J end by 7 bases, with 11 bases between. Germline CDR1 and CDR2: SGHNT and YYREEE (reference sequence). The CDR3 nucleotides are TGTGCCAGCATGGGGGAGGGGAATTCACCCCTCCACTTT. Translation: CASMGEGNSPLHF.

The rearrangement uses TRBV9 and TRBJ2-7, with 7 bases that match TRBD2. CDR1 is SGDLS, CDR2 YYNGEE, per germline. V dropped 4 bases and J dropped 1; count of bases not matched to a gene: 5. CDR3 length equals 14 residues. The CDR3 loop reads CASSPGLTSYEQYF. The DNA of the CDR3 is TGTGCCAGCAGCCCGGGACTAACTTCCTACGAGCAGTACTTC.

The chain has TRBV7-9 and TRBJ2-7, with TRBD1 as a possible D gene (6 bases). V lost 5 bases and J 7 bases, leaving 12 bases between the germline ends. This CDR3 has 12 amino acids. From germline, CDR1 is SEHNR and CDR2 FQNEAQ (reference sequence). The CDR3 DNA sequence: TGTGCCAGCAGCCCATCAGGGGATGAGCAGTACTTC. Translating it yields CASSPSGDEQYF.

The CDR3 protein is CASSRTTTDTQYF. The CDR3 bases are TGTGCCAGCAGTCGCACTACCACAGATACGCAGTATTTT. The chain combines TRBV5-4 with TRBJ2-3, with unresolved D. Looked up from germline, CDR1 is SGHNT and CDR2 is YYREEE (reference sequence). Trimming removed 5 bases at V and 2 bases at J, with 9 bases between. The CDR3 has 13 amino acids.

The chain combines TRBV30 with TRBJ1-2; D may be TRBD1 (5 bases). CDR3 length: 15 amino acids. V lost 0 bases, J lost 2 bases, and 13 bases lay in between. The germline V gene encodes CDR1 GTSNPN and CDR2 SVGIG (reference sequence). CDR3 amino acids: CAWSVKGFGNYGYTF. As DNA, the CDR3 is TGTGCCTGGAGTGTAAAGGGGTTCGGAAACTATGGCTACACCTTC.

The rearrangement links TRBV7-2 to TRBJ1-2, with 7 bases matching TRBD1. CDR1 and CDR2 (germline): SGHTA, FQGNSA. The CDR3 runs 14 residues. Trimming cost V 3 bases and J 12 bases; bases outside gene matches: 13. CDR3 in amino acids: CASSLPGRGWPNTF. For the CDR3, the DNA is TGTGCCAGCAGCTTGCCAGGCAGGGGGTGGCCTAACACCTTC.

V gene TRBV19 combines with J gene TRBJ2-7, with a weak D call TRBD2 (5 bases). The CDR3 sequence is 13 residues long. The germline gives CDR1 LNHDA, CDR2 SQIVND (reference sequence). Trimming removed 6 bases at V and 7 bases at J, with 16 bases between. The CDR3 DNA is TGTGCCAGTAGCGGGGAGACGGGCGGGGAGCAGTACTTC. Translated, it gives CASSGETGGEQYF.

This sequence joins TRBV18 and TRBJ2-3; 12 nucleotides agree with TRBD2. Germline lookup yields CDR1 KGHSH and CDR2 LQKENI. The junction had 7 bases not matched to a gene; V was cut back by 4 bases and J by 2 bases. CDR3 size: 17 residues. CDR3 nucleotides: TGTGCCAGCTCACTCCTGACTAGCGGGAGTTACACAGATACGCAGTATTTT. Its protein is CASSLLTSGSYTDTQYF.

In its sample, this clone was seen many times. The V call is TRBV6-1, the J call TRBJ2-1; 11 positions agree with TRBD2. The length of the CDR3 is 16 residues. Trimming at V came to 4 bases and at J to 3 bases, leaving 5 bases not matched to a gene. From germline, CDR1 is MNHNS and CDR2 SASEGT. The CDR3 DNA sequence: TGTGCCAGCAGTGCGAGACTAGCGGGGAACTACAATGAGCAGTTCTTC. This sequence encodes CASSARLAGNYNEQFF.

The CDR3, as DNA: TGTGCCAGCAGCCCTACTGGACTAGCGGGGGGATTTGGGGCAGATACGCAGTATTTT. The encoded protein is CASSPTGLAGGFGADTQYF. This chain links TRBV5-6 with TRBJ2-3; 14 bases match TRBD2. The CDR3 has 19 amino acids. Germline lookup yields CDR1 SGHDT and CDR2 YYEEEE. Germline trimming cut 4 bases from V and 4 bases from J; bases unmatched to any gene: 14.

The DNA of the CDR3 is TGTGCCAGCAGTGTACCGAGAATTATGAACACTGAAGCTTTCTTT. As protein: CASSVPRIMNTEAFF. This chain connects TRBV2 to TRBJ1-1; no firm D call. V lost 4 bases and J 0 bases, leaving 12 bases between the germline ends. The germline V gene encodes CDR1 SNHLY and CDR2 FYNNEI. CDR3 length: 15 amino acids. Full variable domain (rest looked up from reference TRBV2 and TRBJ1-1): EPEVTQTPSHQVTQMGQEVILRCVPISNHLYFYWYRQILGQKVEFLVSFYNNEISEKSEIFDDQFSVERPDGSNFTLKIRSTKLEDSAMYFCASSVPRIMNTEAFFGQGTRLTVV.

A single count supports this clone. The chain's CDR3 is CASSGGRWPVLHGWDEKLFF. The CDR3 nucleotides are TGTGCCAGCAGTGGCGGTCGGTGGCCCGTGTTACATGGATGGGATGAAAAACTGTTTTTT. The gene calls are TRBV6-1 and TRBJ1-4; D gene ambiguous. This CDR3 has 20 amino acids. V lost 4 bases and J 6 bases, leaving 30 bases between the germline ends. Germline CDR1 MNHNS, CDR2 SASEGT.

This clone came up a few times. V gene TRBV24-1 combines with J gene TRBJ2-1; 8 positions agree with TRBD1. The germline V gene encodes CDR1 KGHDR and CDR2 SFDVKD. CDR3 length equals 15 residues. V lost 5 bases, J lost 2 bases, and 4 bases stayed unmatched. CDR3 region: CATSVKGQAYNEQFF. In nucleotides, the CDR3 is TGTGCCACCAGTGTCAAGGGACAGGCCTACAATGAGCAGTTCTTC.